This T cell receptor (beta chain) stems from a study of cytomegalovirus exposure and HLA in healthy donors. This CDR3 has 14 residues. V lost 1 base and J 9 bases, leaving 13 bases between the germline ends. Germline V CDR1 and CDR2: SGHDN, FVKESK. Amplification used 60 Vbeta primers and 13 Jbeta primers. The protocol was immunoSEQ multiplex PCR, while the TCRdb copy is restricted to in-frame clones and leaves out a portion. This sample has about 170,000 clones, with approximately 70% found just once. This clonotype was obtained from a man between 40 and 49 years old in good health and CMV-seropositive. The chain is built from TRBV14 and TRBJ2-1; D not certain. Sequences were obtained from PBMCs. CDR3 DNA: TGTGCCAGCAGCCAAGTTTCCCTCACGGGTGAGCAGTTCTTC. Translating it yields CASSQVSLTGEQFF.